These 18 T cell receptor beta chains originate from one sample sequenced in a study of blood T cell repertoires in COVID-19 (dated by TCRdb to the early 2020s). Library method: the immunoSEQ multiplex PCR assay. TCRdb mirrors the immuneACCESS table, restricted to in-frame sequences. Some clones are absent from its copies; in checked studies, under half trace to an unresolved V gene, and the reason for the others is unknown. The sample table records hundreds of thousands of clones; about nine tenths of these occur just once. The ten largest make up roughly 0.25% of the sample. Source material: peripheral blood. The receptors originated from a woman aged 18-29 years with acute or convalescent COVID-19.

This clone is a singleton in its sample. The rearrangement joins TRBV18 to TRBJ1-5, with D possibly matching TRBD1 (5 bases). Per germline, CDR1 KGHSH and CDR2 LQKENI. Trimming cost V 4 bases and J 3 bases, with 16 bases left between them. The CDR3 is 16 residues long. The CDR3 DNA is TGTGCCAGCTCACTGGCGGGGGACCTTTCCAATCAGCCCCAGCATTTT. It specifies CASSLAGDLSNQPQHF. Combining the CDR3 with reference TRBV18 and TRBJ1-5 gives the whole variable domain NAGVMQNPRHLVRRRGQEARLRCSPMKGHSHVYWYRQLPEEGLKFMVYLQKENIIDESGMPKERFSAEFPKEGPSILRIQQVVRGDSAAYFCASSLAGDLSNQPQHFGDGTRLSIL.

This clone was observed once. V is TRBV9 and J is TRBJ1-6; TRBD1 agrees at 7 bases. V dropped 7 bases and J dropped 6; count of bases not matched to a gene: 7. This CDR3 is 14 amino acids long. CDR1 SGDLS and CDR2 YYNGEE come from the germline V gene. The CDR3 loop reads CASQQGSSNSPLHF. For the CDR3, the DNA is TGTGCCAGCCAACAGGGGAGTAGTAATTCACCCCTCCACTTT.

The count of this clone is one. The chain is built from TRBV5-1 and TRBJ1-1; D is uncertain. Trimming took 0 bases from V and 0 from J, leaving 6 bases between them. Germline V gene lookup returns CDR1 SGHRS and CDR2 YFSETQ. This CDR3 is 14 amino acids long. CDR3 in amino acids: CASSLVVVNTEAFF. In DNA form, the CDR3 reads TGCGCCAGCAGCTTGGTCGTTGTGAACACTGAAGCTTTCTTT.

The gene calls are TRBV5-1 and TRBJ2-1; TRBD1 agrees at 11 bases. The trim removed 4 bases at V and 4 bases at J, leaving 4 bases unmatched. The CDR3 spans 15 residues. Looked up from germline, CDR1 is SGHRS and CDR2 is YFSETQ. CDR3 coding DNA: TGCGCCAGCAGCCCGGGACAGGGGGATTACAATGAGCAGTTCTTC. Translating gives CASSPGQGDYNEQFF.

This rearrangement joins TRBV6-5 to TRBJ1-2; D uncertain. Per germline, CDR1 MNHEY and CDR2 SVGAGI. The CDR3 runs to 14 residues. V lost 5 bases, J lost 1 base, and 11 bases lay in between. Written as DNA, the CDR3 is TGTGCCAGCAGTCCACGGGGAGATAACTATGGCTACACCTTC. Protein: CASSPRGDNYGYTF.

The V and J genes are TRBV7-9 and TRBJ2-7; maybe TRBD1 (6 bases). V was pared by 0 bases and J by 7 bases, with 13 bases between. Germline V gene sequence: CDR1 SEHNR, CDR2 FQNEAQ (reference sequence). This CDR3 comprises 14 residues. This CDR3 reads CASSLAQGPIEQYF. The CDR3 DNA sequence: TGTGCCAGCAGCTTAGCGCAGGGGCCCATTGAGCAGTACTTC.

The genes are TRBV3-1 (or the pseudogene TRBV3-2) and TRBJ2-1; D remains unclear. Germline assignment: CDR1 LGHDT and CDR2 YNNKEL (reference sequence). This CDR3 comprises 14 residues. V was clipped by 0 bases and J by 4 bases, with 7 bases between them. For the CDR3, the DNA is TGTGCCAGCAGCCAAGAAAGAGGTTACAATGAGCAGTTCTTC. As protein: CASSQERGYNEQFF.

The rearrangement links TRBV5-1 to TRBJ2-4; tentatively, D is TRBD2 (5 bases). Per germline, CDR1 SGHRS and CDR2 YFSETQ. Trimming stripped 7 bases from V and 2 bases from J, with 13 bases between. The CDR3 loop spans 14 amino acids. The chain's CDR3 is CASGIGDPKNIQYF. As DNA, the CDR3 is TGCGCCAGCGGGATCGGGGATCCCAAAAACATTCAGTACTTC. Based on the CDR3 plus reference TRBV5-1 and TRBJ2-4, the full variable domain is KAGVTQTPRYLIKTRGQQVTLSCSPISGHRSVSWYQQTPGQGLQFLFEYFSETQRNKGNFPGRFSGRQFSNSRSEMNVSTLELGDSALYLCASGIGDPKNIQYFGAGTRLSVL.

The CDR3 nucleotides are TGCGCCAGCAGCTTGGCGAGGCACGGGTCAAATGAGCAGTTCTTC. Translated, it gives CASSLARHGSNEQFF. The chain uses TRBV5-1 and TRBJ2-1; D is unresolved. Trimming shortened V by 0 bases and J by 7 bases, and 14 bases separated the two germline ends. CDR1 SGHRS and CDR2 YFSETQ come from the germline V gene. The CDR3 contains 15 residues.

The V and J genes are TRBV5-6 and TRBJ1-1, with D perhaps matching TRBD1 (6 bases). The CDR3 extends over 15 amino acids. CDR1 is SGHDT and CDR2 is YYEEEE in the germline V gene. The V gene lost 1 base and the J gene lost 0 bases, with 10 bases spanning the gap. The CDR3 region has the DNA TGTGCCAGCAGCTTGCAGGGGCCCTTGAACACTGAAGCTTTCTTT. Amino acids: CASSLQGPLNTEAFF.

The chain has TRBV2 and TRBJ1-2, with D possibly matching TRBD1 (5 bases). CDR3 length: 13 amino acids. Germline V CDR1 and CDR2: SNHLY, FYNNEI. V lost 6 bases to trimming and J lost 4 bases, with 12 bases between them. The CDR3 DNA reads TGTGCCAGCAGGGAGGAGGGGACCTATGGCTACACCTTC. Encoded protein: CASREEGTYGYTF.

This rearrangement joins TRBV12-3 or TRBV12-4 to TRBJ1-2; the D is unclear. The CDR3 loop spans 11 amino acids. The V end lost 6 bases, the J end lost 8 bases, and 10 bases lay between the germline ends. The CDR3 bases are TGTGCCAGCAGACCAAAACAGGGCTACACCTTC. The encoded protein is CASRPKQGYTF.

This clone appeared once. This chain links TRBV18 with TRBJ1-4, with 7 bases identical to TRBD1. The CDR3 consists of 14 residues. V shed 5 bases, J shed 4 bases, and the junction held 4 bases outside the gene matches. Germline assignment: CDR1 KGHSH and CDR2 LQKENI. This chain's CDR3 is CASSSDRVNEKLFF. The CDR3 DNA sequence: TGTGCCAGCTCATCCGACAGGGTTAATGAAAAACTGTTTTTT.

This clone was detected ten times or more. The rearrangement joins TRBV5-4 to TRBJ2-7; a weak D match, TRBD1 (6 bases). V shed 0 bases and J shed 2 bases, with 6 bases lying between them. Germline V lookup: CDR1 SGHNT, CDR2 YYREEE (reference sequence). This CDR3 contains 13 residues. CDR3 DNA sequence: TGTGCCAGCAGCTTGGACAGGGCCTACGAGCAGTACTTC. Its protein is CASSLDRAYEQYF. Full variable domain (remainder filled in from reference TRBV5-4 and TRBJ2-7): ETGVTQSPTHLIKTRGQQVTLRCSSQSGHNTVSWYQQALGQGPQFIFQYYREEENGRGNFPPRFSGLQFPNYSSELNVNALELDDSALYLCASSLDRAYEQYFGPGTRLTVT.

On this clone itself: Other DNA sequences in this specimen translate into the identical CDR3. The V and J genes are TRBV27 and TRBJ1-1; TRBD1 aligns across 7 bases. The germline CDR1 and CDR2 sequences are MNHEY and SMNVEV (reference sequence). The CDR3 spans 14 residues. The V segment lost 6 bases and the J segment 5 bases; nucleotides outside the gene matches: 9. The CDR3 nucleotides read TGTGCCAGCAGCCTCGACAGGGTAGGGACTGAAGCTTTCTTT. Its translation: CASSLDRVGTEAFF.

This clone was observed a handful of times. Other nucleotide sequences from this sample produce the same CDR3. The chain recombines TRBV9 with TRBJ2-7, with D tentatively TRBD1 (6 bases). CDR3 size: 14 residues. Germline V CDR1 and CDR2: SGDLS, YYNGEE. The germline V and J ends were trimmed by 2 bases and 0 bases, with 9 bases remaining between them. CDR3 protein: CASSVTGNSYEQYF. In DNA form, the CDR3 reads TGTGCCAGCAGCGTCACAGGGAACTCCTACGAGCAGTACTTC.

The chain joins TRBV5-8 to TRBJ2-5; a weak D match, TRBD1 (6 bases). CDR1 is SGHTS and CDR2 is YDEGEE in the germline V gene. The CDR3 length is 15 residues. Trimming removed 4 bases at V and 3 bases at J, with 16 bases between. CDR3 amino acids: CASSPGQRAEETQYF. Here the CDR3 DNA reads TGTGCCAGCAGCCCTGGACAGAGAGCCGAAGAGACCCAGTACTTC.

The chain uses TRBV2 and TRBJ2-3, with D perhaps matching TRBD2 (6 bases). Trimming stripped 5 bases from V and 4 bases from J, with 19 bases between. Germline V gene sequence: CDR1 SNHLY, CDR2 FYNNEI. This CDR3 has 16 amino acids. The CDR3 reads CASSPSTGVGADTQYF. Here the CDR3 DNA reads TGTGCCAGCAGTCCGTCCACGGGGGTTGGTGCAGATACGCAGTATTTT.